Below, 21 T cell receptor beta chains from the same sample are listed, as sequenced in a study of blood T cell repertoires in COVID-19. Data came from immunoSEQ multiplex PCR; TCRdb stores just in-frame clones and leaves some out. The table has some 670,000 clones, around 89% seen once. The sequencing input was peripheral blood. The receptors derive from a woman aged 18 to 35 with acute or convalescent COVID-19.

The chain joins TRBV6-5 to TRBJ1-2, with 7 bases that match TRBD1. The CDR3 consists of 16 residues. Trimming took 2 bases from V and 4 from J; bases not matched to a gene: 10. Germline lookup yields CDR1 MNHEY and CDR2 SVGAGI. The CDR3 bases are TGTGCCAGCAGTTACACCGAGACAGGGACCTTCTATGGCTACACCTTC. Protein sequence: CASSYTETGTFYGYTF.

This rearrangement joins TRBV7-2 to TRBJ1-1; 7 bases are a match to TRBD1. CDR1 and CDR2 from the germline V gene are SGHTA and FQGNSA. V lost 4 bases and J lost 5; bases outside the gene matches: 7. The CDR3 extends over 14 amino acids. For the CDR3, the DNA is TGTGCCAGCAGCTCGACAGGGATCTGGACTGAAGCTTTCTTT. As protein: CASSSTGIWTEAFF.

This rearrangement joins TRBV12-5 to TRBJ1-3, with 7 bases that match TRBD1. The CDR3 has 15 residues. The trim removed 5 bases at V and 0 bases at J, leaving 4 bases unmatched. In germline, CDR1 is LGHNT, CDR2 FRNRAP. CDR3 in DNA: TGTGCTAGTGGTCCCGGACAGGTCTCTGGAAACACCATATATTTT. Protein sequence: CASGPGQVSGNTIYF.

The V and J genes are TRBV3-1 (or the pseudogene TRBV3-2) and TRBJ1-5; unclear D gene. V lost 0 bases and J lost 4, with 22 bases in between. Germline lookup yields CDR1 LGHDT and CDR2 YNNKEL (reference sequence). CDR3 length equals 19 residues. This chain's CDR3 is CASSQERSGRGYGNQPQHF. CDR3 nucleotides: TGTGCCAGCAGCCAAGAAAGGTCAGGACGCGGGTATGGGAATCAGCCCCAGCATTTT.

The chain joins TRBV10-2 to TRBJ2-5; 10 nucleotides line up with TRBD2. The CDR3 spans 15 residues. The V gene end was trimmed by 2 bases and the J gene end by 3 bases; junction bases not matched to a gene: 3. Looked up from germline, CDR1 is WSHSY and CDR2 is SAAADI. The CDR3 here is CASSEGSGGKETQYF. In DNA form, the CDR3 reads TGCGCCAGCAGTGAGGGTAGCGGGGGGAAAGAGACCCAGTACTTC.

The V and J genes are TRBV6-2 or TRBV6-3 and TRBJ1-2; a weak D match, TRBD1 (5 bases). The CDR3 covers 16 residues. Germline values: CDR1 MNHEY, CDR2 SVGEGT. Trimming pared 2 bases from V and 0 bases from J, leaving 13 bases between. This CDR3 reads CASSYGSGGANYGYTF. Written as DNA, the CDR3 is TGTGCCAGCAGTTACGGGTCCGGGGGAGCTAACTATGGCTACACCTTC.

The count of this clone is one. The genes are TRBV6-2 or TRBV6-3 and TRBJ1-2, with a possible D match to TRBD1 (5 bases). The V end lost 6 bases, the J end lost 0 bases, and 11 bases lay between the germline ends. This CDR3 is built from 14 residues. Per germline, CDR1 MNHEY and CDR2 SVGEGT. For the CDR3, the DNA is TGTGCCAGCAGCTCTTCGACAGCTAACTATGGCTACACCTTC. Translated: CASSSSTANYGYTF.

CDR3 DNA: TGTGCCAGCAGCAACGACAGGCAGCATTCACCCCTCCACTTT. Encoded protein: CASSNDRQHSPLHF. The gene calls are TRBV5-4 and TRBJ1-6; D is possibly TRBD1 (6 bases). Germline CDR1 SGHNT, CDR2 YYREEE (reference sequence). The CDR3 runs to 14 residues. V lost 4 bases, J lost 8 bases, and 13 bases lay in between.

This rearrangement joins TRBV24-1 to TRBJ1-1; D call uncertain. The CDR3 extends over 11 amino acids. Looked up from germline, CDR1 is KGHDR and CDR2 is SFDVKD. The ends were cut back, 0 bases at V and 11 bases at J, with 6 bases in the middle. The CDR3 is CATSDLGRAFF. The CDR3 nucleotides read TGTGCCACCAGTGATTTGGGGAGGGCTTTCTTT.

V is TRBV12-3 or TRBV12-4 and J is TRBJ2-7; the D gene is possibly TRBD2 (6 bases). The CDR3 spans 13 residues. V lost 0 bases and J lost 9, with 12 bases in between. CDR3 region: CASSLAHQGGQYF. CDR3 DNA: TGTGCCAGCAGTTTAGCGCACCAGGGAGGGCAGTACTTC.

The chain recombines TRBV11-1 with TRBJ1-6; D is possibly TRBD1 (6 bases). Germline assignment: CDR1 SGHAT and CDR2 FQDESV (reference sequence). There are 15 residues in the CDR3. The V gene lost 4 bases and the J gene lost 9 bases, with 16 bases spanning the gap. This CDR3 is CASSYPTGMTSPLHF. The CDR3 region has the DNA TGTGCCAGCAGCTACCCCACAGGGATGACTTCACCCCTCCACTTT.

V is TRBV5-8 and J is TRBJ2-2, with D perhaps TRBD1 (7 bases). The CDR3 spans 17 residues. The V end was cut by 4 bases, the J end by 4 bases, with 20 bases between. Germline CDR1 reads SGHTS; CDR2 reads YDEGEE. The DNA for the CDR3 is TGTGCCAGCAGCGGGATACGCGGGACAGCAACCACCGGGGAGCTGTTTTTT. As protein: CASSGIRGTATTGELFF.

CDR3: CASSQFDLNYGYTF. The CDR3 DNA is TGTGCCAGCAGTCAATTTGACTTAAACTATGGCTACACCTTC. The rearrangement links TRBV5-6 to TRBJ1-2; D not resolved. V was trimmed by 5 bases and J by 2 bases, leaving 13 bases between them. The length of the CDR3 is 14 residues. Germline loops: CDR1 SGHDT, CDR2 YYEEEE.

A single count supports this clone. The genes are TRBV18 and TRBJ1-1; tentative D call: TRBD1 (6 bases). This CDR3 comprises 14 residues. Per the germline V gene, CDR1 is KGHSH and CDR2 is LQKENI. V lost 3 bases and J lost 3, with 11 bases in between. CDR3 coding DNA: TGTGCCAGCTCACCCCGACAGGACCACACTGAAGCTTTCTTT. This translates into CASSPRQDHTEAFF.

This clone showed up many times. The V call is TRBV4-2, the J call TRBJ1-6; D is possibly TRBD1 (6 bases). V was cut by 5 bases and J by 7 bases, with 12 bases left in between. This CDR3 has 14 amino acids. Germline V lookup: CDR1 LGHNA, CDR2 YNFKEQ. The CDR3 here is CASSGRTENSPLHF. The CDR3 nucleotides read TGTGCCAGCAGCGGACGGACAGAAAATTCACCCCTCCACTTT.

This rearrangement joins TRBV5-4 to TRBJ1-2; D is unclear. CDR3 length equals 12 residues. Germline CDR1 is SGHNT and CDR2 is YYREEE (reference sequence). Trimming took off 5 bases at V and 8 bases at J, with 13 bases between the two ends. Written as DNA, the CDR3 is TGTGCCAGCAGTTGGATGGGTAGCGGCTACACCTTC. Its translation: CASSWMGSGYTF.

Remarks on this clone: This same CDR3 is encoded by further DNA sequences in the sample. This chain joins TRBV30 and TRBJ1-1; D may be TRBD1 (5 bases). Germline V gene sequence: CDR1 GTSNPN, CDR2 SVGIG (reference sequence). This CDR3 comprises 14 residues. The V and J ends lost 0 bases and 0 bases respectively, with 8 bases between them. The CDR3 DNA reads as TGTGCCTGGAGTGTAGGGGTAATGAACACTGAAGCTTTCTTT. It codes for CAWSVGVMNTEAFF.

The rearrangement uses TRBV3-1 (or the pseudogene TRBV3-2) and TRBJ1-1; the match to TRBD1 covers 8 bases. The germline V gene encodes CDR1 LGHDT and CDR2 YNNKEL (reference sequence). The CDR3 is made up of 16 amino acids. V dropped 1 base and J dropped 4; count of bases not matched to a gene: 8. CDR3 in amino acids: CASSQARTGWTTEAFF. For the CDR3, the DNA is TGTGCCAGCAGCCAAGCCCGGACAGGGTGGACCACTGAAGCTTTCTTT.

This chain uses TRBV25-1 with TRBJ2-4, with D possibly TRBD1 on 6 matching bases. The germline V gene encodes CDR1 MGHDK and CDR2 SYGVNS. Trimming removed 4 bases at V and 7 bases at J, with 23 bases between. The CDR3 runs 17 residues. The CDR3 is CASSVSTATQGFNIQYF. The CDR3 DNA sequence: TGTGCCAGCAGTGTCTCCACCGCCACACAGGGTTTCAACATTCAGTACTTC. The full variable domain, its missing parts supplied by reference TRBV25-1 and TRBJ2-4, is EADIYQTPRYLVIGTGKKITLECSQTMGHDKMYWYQQDPGMELHLIHYSYGVNSTEKGDLSSESTVSRIRTEHFPLTLESARPSHTSQYLCASSVSTATQGFNIQYFGAGTRLSVL.

The count of this clone is one. The rearrangement links TRBV21-1 to TRBJ1-2. TRBV21-1 is marked as a pseudogene. The CDR3 spans 16 residues. CDR3 DNA sequence: TGTGCCAGCAGCCCGGAGGCGGGGACCTATAACTATGGCTACACCTTC. As protein: CASSPEAGTYNYGYTF.

V and J are TRBV24-1 and TRBJ1-2, with D possibly being TRBD1 (5 bases). The germline V gene encodes CDR1 KGHDR and CDR2 SFDVKD. The CDR3 runs 14 residues. V was pared by 1 base and J by 2 bases, with 7 bases between. CDR3 sequence: CATSDFRQNYGYTF. The CDR3, as DNA: TGTGCCACCAGTGATTTCAGACAGAACTATGGCTACACCTTC.